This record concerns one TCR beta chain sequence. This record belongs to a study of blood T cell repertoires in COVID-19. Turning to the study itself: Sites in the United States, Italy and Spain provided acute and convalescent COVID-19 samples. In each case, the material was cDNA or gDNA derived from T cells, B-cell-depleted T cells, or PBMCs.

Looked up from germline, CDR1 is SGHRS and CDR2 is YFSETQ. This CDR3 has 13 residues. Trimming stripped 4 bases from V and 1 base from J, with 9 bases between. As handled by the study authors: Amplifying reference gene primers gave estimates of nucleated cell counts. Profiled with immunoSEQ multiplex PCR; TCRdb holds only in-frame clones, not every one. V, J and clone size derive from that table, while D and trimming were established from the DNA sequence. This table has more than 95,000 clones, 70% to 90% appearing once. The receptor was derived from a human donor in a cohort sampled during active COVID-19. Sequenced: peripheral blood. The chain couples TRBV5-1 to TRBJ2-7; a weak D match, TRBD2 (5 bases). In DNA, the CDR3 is TGCGCCAGCAGCCAAGGGAGTTCCTACGAGCAGTACTTC. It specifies CASSQGSSYEQYF.